The present T cell receptor (beta chain) was sequenced within a study of spatial heterogeneity in lung cancer. Time point defined: sample taken at primary tumor resection. The donor group consisted of around 66 patients who had untreated, early-stage non-small cell lung cancer. The input material, whole RNA from tumor, nontumor lung or frozen PBMC, was sequenced unsorted. The V gene end was trimmed by 2 bases and the J gene end by 7 bases; junction bases not matched to a gene: 6. The germline V gene has CDR1 SGDLS and CDR2 YYNGEE. The CDR3 covers 15 residues. MiXCR, applied by TCRdb to the 5' RACE reads, yields one record per CDR3 protein. The top ten clones hold over 30% of a sample with about 20,000 distinct CDR3 sequences, over 4.5% of them seen once. This clonotype was detected many times.

The source was PBMCs, collected at surgery. The chain couples TRBV9 to TRBJ1-5; 10 nucleotides agree with TRBD1. The receptor was isolated from a male donor with early-stage non-small cell lung cancer. CDR3 sequence: CASSVGTGDGQPQHF. In DNA form, the CDR3 reads TGTGCCAGCAGCGTCGGGACAGGGGATGGCCAGCCCCAGCATTTT.